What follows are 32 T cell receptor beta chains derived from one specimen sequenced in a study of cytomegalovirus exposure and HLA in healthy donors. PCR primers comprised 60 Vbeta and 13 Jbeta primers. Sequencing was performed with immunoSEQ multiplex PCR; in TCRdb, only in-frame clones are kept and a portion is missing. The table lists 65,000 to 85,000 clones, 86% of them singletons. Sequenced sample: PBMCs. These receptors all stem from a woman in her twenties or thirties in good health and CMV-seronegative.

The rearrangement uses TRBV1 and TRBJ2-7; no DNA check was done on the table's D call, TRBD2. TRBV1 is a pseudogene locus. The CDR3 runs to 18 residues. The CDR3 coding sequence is TGCACCAGCAGCCAGCCCCATGGGTTTGGACGACGGGGGTACGAGCAGTACTTC. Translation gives CTSSQPHGFGRRGYEQYF.

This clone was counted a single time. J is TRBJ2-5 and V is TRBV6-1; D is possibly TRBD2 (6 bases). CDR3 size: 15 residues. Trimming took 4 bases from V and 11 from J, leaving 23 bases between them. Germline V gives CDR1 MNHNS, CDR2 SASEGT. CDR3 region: CASSASGTAIPRQYF. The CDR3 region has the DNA TGTGCCAGCAGTGCATCCGGGACTGCCATCCCAAGGCAGTACTTC.

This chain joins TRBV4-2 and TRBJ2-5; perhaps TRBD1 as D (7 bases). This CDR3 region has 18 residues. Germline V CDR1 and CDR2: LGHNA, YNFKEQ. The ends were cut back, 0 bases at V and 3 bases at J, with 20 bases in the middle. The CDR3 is CASSQDLYGGTVKETQYF. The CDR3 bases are TGTGCCAGCAGCCAAGATCTATATGGGGGGACAGTAAAAGAGACCCAGTACTTC.

CDR3 amino acids: CASSLERLDYGYTF. The CDR3 DNA reads as TGTGCCAGCAGTTTGGAGCGGTTGGACTATGGCTACACCTTC. The rearrangement links TRBV28 to TRBJ1-2; no clear D. The CDR3 has 14 amino acids. Trimming took 3 bases from V and 3 from J, leaving 11 bases between them. Looked up from germline, CDR1 is MDHEN and CDR2 is SYDVKM.

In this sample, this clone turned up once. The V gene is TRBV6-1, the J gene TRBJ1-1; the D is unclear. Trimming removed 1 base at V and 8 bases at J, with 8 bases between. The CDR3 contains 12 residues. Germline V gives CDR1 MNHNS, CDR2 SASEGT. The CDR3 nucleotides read TGTGCCAGCAGTGAAGGGTCAGGAGAAGCTTTCTTT. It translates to CASSEGSGEAFF.

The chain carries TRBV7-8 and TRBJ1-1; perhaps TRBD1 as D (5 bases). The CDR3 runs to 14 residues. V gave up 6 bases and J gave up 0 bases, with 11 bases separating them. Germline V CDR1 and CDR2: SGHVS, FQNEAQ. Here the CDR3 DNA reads TGTGCCAGCAGGAGACAGCGAATGAACACTGAAGCTTTCTTT. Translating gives CASRRQRMNTEAFF.

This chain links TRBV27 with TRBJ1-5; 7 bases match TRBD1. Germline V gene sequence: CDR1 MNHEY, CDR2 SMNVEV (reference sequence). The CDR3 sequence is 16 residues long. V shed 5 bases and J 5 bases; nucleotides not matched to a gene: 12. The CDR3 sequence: CASSPFPRQGHQPQHF. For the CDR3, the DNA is TGTGCCAGCAGTCCCTTCCCCCGACAGGGCCATCAGCCCCAGCATTTT.

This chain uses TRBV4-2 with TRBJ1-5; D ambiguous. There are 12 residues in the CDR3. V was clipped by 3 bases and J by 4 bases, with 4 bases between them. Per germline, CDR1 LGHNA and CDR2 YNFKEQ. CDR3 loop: CASSQRNQPQHF. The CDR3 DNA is TGTGCCAGCAGCCAGAGAAATCAGCCCCAGCATTTT.

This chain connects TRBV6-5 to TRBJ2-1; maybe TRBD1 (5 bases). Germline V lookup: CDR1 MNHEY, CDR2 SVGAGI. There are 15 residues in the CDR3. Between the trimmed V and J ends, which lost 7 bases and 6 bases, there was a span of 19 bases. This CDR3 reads CASTLQQGRFNEQFF. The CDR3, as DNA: TGTGCCAGCACCCTACAGCAGGGAAGGTTCAATGAGCAGTTCTTC.

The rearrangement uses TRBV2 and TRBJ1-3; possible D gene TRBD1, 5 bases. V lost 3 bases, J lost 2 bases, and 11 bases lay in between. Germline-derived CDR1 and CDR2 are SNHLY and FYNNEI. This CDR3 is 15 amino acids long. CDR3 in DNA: TGTGCCAGCAGTGAGGGGGGTAGGGCTGGAAACACCATATATTTT. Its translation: CASSEGGRAGNTIYF.

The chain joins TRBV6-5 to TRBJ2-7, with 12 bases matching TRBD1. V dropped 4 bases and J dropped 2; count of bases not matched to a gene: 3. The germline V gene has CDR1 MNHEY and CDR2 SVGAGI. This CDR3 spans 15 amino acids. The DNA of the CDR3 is TGTGCCAGCAGTTTCGGGACAGGGGGCCCCTACGAGCAGTACTTC. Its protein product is CASSFGTGGPYEQYF.

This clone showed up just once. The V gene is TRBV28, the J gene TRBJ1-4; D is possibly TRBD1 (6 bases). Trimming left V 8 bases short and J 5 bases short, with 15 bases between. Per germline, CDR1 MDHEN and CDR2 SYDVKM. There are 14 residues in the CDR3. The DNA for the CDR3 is TGTGCCAGCGGAGAGTCACAGGGAAATGAAAAACTGTTTTTT. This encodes CASGESQGNEKLFF.

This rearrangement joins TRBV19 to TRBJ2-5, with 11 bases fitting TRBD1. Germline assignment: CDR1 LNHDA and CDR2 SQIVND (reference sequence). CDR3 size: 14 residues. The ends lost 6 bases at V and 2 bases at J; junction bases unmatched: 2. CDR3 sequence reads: CASSGTGGQETQYF. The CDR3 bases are TGTGCCAGTAGCGGGACAGGGGGACAAGAGACCCAGTACTTC.

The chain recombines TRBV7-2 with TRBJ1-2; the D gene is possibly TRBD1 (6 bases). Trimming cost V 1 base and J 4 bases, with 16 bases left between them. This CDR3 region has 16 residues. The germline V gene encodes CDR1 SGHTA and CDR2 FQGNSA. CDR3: CASSLGGGGQGYGYTF. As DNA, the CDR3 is TGTGCCAGCAGCTTAGGTGGGGGGGGGCAGGGCTATGGCTACACCTTC.

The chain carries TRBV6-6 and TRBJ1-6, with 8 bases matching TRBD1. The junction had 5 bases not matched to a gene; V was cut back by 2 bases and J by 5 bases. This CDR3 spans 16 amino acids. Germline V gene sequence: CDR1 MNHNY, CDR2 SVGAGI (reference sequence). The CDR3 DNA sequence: TGTGCCAGCAGTTACGCAGGACAGGGACATAATTCACCCCTCCACTTT. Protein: CASSYAGQGHNSPLHF.

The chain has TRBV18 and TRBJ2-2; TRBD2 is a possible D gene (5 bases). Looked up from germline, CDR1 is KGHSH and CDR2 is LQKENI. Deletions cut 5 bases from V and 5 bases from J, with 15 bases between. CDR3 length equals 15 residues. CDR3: CASSFGEGTTGELFF. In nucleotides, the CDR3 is TGTGCCAGCTCATTTGGAGAGGGCACAACCGGGGAGCTGTTTTTT.

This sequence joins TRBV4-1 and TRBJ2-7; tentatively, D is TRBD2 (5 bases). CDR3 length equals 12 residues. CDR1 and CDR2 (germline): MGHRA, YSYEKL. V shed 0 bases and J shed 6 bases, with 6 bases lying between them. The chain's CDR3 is CASSQDAGEQYF. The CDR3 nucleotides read TGCGCCAGCAGCCAAGATGCGGGCGAGCAGTACTTC.

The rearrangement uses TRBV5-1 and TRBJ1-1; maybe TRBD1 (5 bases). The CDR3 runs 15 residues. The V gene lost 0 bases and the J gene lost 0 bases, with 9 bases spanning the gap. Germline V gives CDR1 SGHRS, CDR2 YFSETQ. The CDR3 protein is CASSLAPGVNTEAFF. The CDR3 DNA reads TGCGCCAGCAGCTTGGCCCCGGGGGTGAACACTGAAGCTTTCTTT.

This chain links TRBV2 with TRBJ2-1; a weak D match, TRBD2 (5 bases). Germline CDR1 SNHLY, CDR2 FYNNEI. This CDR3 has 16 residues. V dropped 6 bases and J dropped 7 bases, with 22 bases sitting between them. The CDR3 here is CASSAYRTFSGNEQFF. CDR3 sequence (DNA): TGTGCCAGCAGCGCTTATCGGACCTTTTCGGGGAATGAGCAGTTCTTC.

The CDR3 here is CASSEWQQETQYF. Written as DNA, the CDR3 is TGTGCCAGCAGTGAATGGCAGCAAGAGACCCAGTACTTC. This chain connects TRBV25-1 to TRBJ2-5; D gene ambiguous. The CDR3 has 13 amino acids. The germline gives CDR1 MGHDK, CDR2 SYGVNS. V lost 1 base, J lost 2 bases, and 5 bases lay in between.

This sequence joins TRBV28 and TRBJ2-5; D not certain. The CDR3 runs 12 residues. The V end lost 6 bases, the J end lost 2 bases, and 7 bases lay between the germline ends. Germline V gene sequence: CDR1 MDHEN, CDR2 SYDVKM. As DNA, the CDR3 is TGTGCCAGCAGGGCCGCACAAGAGACCCAGTACTTC. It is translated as CASRAAQETQYF. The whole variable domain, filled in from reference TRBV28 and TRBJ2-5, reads DVKVTQSSRYLVKRTGEKVFLECVQDMDHENMFWYRQDPGLGLRLIYFSYDVKMKEKGDIPEGYSVSREKKERFSLILESASTNQTSMYLCASRAAQETQYFGPGTRLLVL.

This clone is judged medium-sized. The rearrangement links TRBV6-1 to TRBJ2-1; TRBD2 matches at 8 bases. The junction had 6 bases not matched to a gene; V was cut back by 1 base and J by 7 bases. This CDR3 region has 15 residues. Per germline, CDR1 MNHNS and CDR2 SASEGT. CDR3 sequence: CASSEESGSPNEQFF. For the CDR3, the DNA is TGTGCCAGCAGTGAAGAAAGCGGGAGCCCAAATGAGCAGTTCTTC.

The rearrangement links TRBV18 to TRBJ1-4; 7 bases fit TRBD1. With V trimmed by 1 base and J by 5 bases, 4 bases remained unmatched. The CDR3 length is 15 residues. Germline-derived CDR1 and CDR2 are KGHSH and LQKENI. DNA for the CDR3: TGTGCCAGCTCACCACGGGACAGACCAAATGAAAAACTGTTTTTT. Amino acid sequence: CASSPRDRPNEKLFF. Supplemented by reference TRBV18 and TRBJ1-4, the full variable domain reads NAGVMQNPRHLVRRRGQEARLRCSPMKGHSHVYWYRQLPEEGLKFMVYLQKENIIDESGMPKERFSAEFPKEGPSILRIQQVVRGDSAAYFCASSPRDRPNEKLFFGSGTQLSVL.

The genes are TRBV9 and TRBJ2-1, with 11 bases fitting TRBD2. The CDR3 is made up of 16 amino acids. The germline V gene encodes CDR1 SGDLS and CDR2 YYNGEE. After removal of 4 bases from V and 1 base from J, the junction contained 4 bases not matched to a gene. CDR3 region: CASSSGLAGSYNEQFF. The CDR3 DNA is TGTGCCAGCAGCTCCGGACTAGCGGGTTCCTACAATGAGCAGTTCTTC.

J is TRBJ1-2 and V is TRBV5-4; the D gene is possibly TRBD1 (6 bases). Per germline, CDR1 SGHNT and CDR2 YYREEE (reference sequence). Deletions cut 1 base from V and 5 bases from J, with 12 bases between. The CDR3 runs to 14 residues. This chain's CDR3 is CASSLTGQQYGYTF. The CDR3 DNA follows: TGTGCCAGCAGCTTGACCGGACAGCAATATGGCTACACCTTC.

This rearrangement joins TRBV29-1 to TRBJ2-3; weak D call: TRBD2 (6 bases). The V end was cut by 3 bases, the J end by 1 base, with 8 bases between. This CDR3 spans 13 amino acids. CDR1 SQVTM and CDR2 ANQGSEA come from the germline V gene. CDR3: CSVEWGGTDTQYF. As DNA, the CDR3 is TGCAGCGTTGAGTGGGGGGGCACAGATACGCAGTATTTT.

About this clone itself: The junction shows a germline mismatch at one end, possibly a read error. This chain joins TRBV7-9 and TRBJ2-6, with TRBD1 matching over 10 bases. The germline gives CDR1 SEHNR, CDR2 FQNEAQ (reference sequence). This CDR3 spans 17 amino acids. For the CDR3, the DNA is TGTTCCAGCAGCTTAGTTCAGACAGGGGGCAAAGGCAACGTCCTGACTTTC. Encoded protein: CSSSLVQTGGKGNVLTF.

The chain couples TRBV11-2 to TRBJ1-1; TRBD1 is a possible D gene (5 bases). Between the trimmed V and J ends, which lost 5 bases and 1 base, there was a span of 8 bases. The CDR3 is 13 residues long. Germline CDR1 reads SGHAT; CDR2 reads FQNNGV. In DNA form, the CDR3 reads TGTGCCAGCAGCAAAGACAGGAACACTGAAGCTTTCTTT. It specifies CASSKDRNTEAFF.

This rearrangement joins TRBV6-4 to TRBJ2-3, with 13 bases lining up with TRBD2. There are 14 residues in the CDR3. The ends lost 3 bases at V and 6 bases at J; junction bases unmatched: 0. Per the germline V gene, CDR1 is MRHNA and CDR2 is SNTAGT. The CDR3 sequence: CASSETSGRDTQYF. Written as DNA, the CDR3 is TGTGCCAGCAGTGAGACTAGCGGGAGGGATACGCAGTATTTT.

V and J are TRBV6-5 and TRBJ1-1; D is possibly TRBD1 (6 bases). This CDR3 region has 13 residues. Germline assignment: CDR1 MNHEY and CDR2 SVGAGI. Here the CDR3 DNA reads TGTCACTCGAGGGACATCCAAAACACTGAAGCTTTCTTT. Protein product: CHSRDIQNTEAFF.

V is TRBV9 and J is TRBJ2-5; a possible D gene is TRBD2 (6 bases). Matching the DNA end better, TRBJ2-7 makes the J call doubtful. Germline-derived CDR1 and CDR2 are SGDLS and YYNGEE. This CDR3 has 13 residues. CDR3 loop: CASSPGSSYEQYF. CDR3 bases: TGTGCCAGCAGCCCCGGGAGTTCGTACGAGCAGTACTTC.

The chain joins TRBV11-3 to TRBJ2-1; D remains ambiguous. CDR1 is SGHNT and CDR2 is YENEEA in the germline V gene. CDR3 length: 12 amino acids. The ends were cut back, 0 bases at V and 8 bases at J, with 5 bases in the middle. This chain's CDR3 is CASSLDRDEQFF. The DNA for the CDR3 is TGTGCCAGCAGCTTAGATCGGGATGAGCAGTTCTTC. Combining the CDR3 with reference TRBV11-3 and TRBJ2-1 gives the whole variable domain EAGVVQSPRYKIIEKKQPVAFWCNPISGHNTLYWYLQNLGQGPELLIRYENEEAVDDSQLPKDRFSAERLKGVDSTLKIQPAELGDSAVYLCASSLDRDEQFFGPGTRLTVL.